This passage covers 12 T cell receptor beta chains from one sample sequenced in a study of T cell clones after liver transplantation. Using immunoSEQ multiplex PCR, the repertoire was profiled, and TCRdb retains in-frame clones only, with some absent. The sample holds over 45,000 clones, 65% to 80% seen once. Sample: CD4+ T cells from blood, taken approximately 54 months after liver transplant. All receptors come from a human patient who received a liver transplant. Some T cells could come from the graft donor.

This chain links TRBV4-1 with TRBJ2-5; D uncertain. Deletions cut 4 bases from V and 5 bases from J, with 11 bases between. The CDR3 is 13 amino acids. Germline CDR1 is MGHRA and CDR2 is YSYEKL. The CDR3 nucleotides read TGCGCCAGCAGCCTGTGGATGTTGGAGACCCAGTACTTC. Amino acid sequence: CASSLWMLETQYF.

The V call is TRBV6-1, the J call TRBJ2-3; 10 positions agree with TRBD1. This CDR3 is built from 14 residues. After removal of 6 bases from V and 4 bases from J, the junction contained 4 bases not matched to a gene. Germline CDR1 reads MNHNS; CDR2 reads SASEGT. The CDR3 region is CASSGQGGPDTQYF. The CDR3 DNA reads as TGTGCCAGCAGCGGACAGGGGGGGCCAGATACGCAGTATTTT.

This clone appeared a few times. Within the sample, other DNA sequences also encode this same CDR3. The CDR3 sequence is CASSPGGRQGAGNNSPLHF. The CDR3 nucleotides read TGTGCCAGCTCACCAGGGGGTCGACAGGGGGCAGGGAATAATTCACCCCTCCACTTT. The chain couples TRBV18 to TRBJ1-6, with TRBD1 identical over 10 bases. The V segment lost 2 bases and the J segment 5 bases; nucleotides outside the gene matches: 12. The CDR3 extends over 19 amino acids. The germline gives CDR1 KGHSH, CDR2 LQKENI.

The chain is built from TRBV28 and TRBJ2-1; weak D call: TRBD1 (5 bases). V lost 3 bases and J 6 bases, leaving 12 bases between the germline ends. There are 14 residues in the CDR3. Germline loops: CDR1 MDHEN, CDR2 SYDVKM. The CDR3 here is CASSFGLRGNEQFF. The CDR3 nucleotides are TGTGCCAGCAGTTTTGGATTAAGGGGCAATGAGCAGTTCTTC.

The chain joins TRBV18 to TRBJ1-3; D unresolved. This CDR3 spans 13 amino acids. Trimming stripped 4 bases from V and 4 bases from J, with 8 bases between. Germline CDR1 and CDR2: KGHSH and LQKENI. The CDR3 nucleotides are TGTGCCAGCTCACTCCGCAGGGGAAACACCATATATTTT. It translates to CASSLRRGNTIYF.

The chain links TRBV6-5 to TRBJ1-6, with D perhaps matching TRBD1 (5 bases). CDR3 length equals 15 residues. Trimming removed 2 bases at V and 3 bases at J, with 8 bases between. Germline assignment: CDR1 MNHEY and CDR2 SVGAGI. The CDR3 DNA sequence: TGTGCCAGCAGTTACGGGGCCGTCTATAATTCACCCCTCCACTTT. Translation: CASSYGAVYNSPLHF.

J is TRBJ2-4 and V is TRBV6-5; 8 bases align to TRBD2. This CDR3 comprises 16 residues. J gave up 5 bases and V 1 base, and 7 bases lay outside the gene matches. Germline-derived CDR1 and CDR2 are MNHEY and SVGAGI. This CDR3 reads CASSYWTGRGENIQYF. The CDR3 DNA sequence: TGTGCCAGCAGTTACTGGACCGGGCGGGGGGAAAACATTCAGTACTTC.

The rearrangement uses TRBV2 and TRBJ1-5; D gene unclear. The CDR3 length is 15 residues. Germline V gene data show CDR1 as SNHLY and CDR2 as FYNNEI. Deletions cut 0 bases from V and 3 bases from J, with 9 bases between. The CDR3 region is CASSEAGSPNQPQHF. DNA of the CDR3: TGTGCCAGCAGTGAAGCTGGCAGCCCCAATCAGCCCCAGCATTTT.

The chain couples TRBV28 to TRBJ2-5; D is unclear. Trimming left V 3 bases short and J 3 bases short, with 11 bases between. This CDR3 contains 14 residues. Germline V gene lookup returns CDR1 MDHEN and CDR2 SYDVKM. The CDR3, as DNA: TGTGCCAGCAGTTTCGTAAGGGCAGAAGAGACCCAGTACTTC. The encoded protein is CASSFVRAEETQYF. Based on the CDR3 plus reference TRBV28 and TRBJ2-5, the full variable domain is DVKVTQSSRYLVKRTGEKVFLECVQDMDHENMFWYRQDPGLGLRLIYFSYDVKMKEKGDIPEGYSVSREKKERFSLILESASTNQTSMYLCASSFVRAEETQYFGPGTRLLVL.

In its sample, this clone was seen once. The identical CDR3 is also encoded by other nucleotide sequences in the sample. The genes are TRBV18 and TRBJ2-5; the D call may be TRBD1 or TRBD2 (5 bases each). Germline V lookup: CDR1 KGHSH, CDR2 LQKENI. V lost 2 bases, J lost 5 bases, and 15 bases lay in between. The CDR3 is made up of 15 amino acids. In DNA form, the CDR3 reads TGTGCCAGCTCACCAAGGGGAGACAGAGGCGAGACCCAGTACTTC. This gives the protein CASSPRGDRGETQYF.

The chain carries TRBV30 and TRBJ1-1; D gene ambiguous. Germline CDR1 GTSNPN, CDR2 SVGIG (reference sequence). V gave up 2 bases and J gave up 2 bases, with 9 bases separating them. The CDR3 is 13 residues long. The CDR3 bases are TGTGCCTGGAGTCGTGGAGGAAACACTGAAGCTTTCTTT. It specifies CAWSRGGNTEAFF.

The chain couples TRBV28 to TRBJ2-7; weak D call: TRBD1 (6 bases). Germline V lookup: CDR1 MDHEN, CDR2 SYDVKM. The CDR3 totals 16 residues. Trimming pared 4 bases from V and 3 bases from J, leaving 19 bases between. The CDR3 DNA follows: TGTGCCAGCAGTTCCCTCAACAGGGTAGGGGGCTACGAGCAGTACTTC. Amino acid sequence: CASSSLNRVGGYEQYF.